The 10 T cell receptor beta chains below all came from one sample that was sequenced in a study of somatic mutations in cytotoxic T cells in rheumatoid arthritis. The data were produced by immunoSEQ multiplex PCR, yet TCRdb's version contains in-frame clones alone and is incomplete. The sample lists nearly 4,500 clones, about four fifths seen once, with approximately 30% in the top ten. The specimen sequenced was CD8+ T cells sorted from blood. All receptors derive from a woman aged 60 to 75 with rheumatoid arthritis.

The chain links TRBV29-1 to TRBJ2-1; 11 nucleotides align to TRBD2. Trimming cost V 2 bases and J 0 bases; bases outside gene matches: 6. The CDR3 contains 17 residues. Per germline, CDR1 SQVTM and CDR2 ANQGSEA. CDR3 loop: CSVETSGGPSSYNEQFF. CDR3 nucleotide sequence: TGCAGCGTTGAAACTAGCGGGGGACCCTCCTCCTACAATGAGCAGTTCTTC.

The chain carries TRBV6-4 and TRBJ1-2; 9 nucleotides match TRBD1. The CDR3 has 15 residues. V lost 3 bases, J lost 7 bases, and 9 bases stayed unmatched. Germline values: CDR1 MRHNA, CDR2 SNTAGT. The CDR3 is CASSENPGTGSGYTF. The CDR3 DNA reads TGTGCCAGCAGTGAAAATCCCGGGACAGGGTCTGGCTACACCTTC.

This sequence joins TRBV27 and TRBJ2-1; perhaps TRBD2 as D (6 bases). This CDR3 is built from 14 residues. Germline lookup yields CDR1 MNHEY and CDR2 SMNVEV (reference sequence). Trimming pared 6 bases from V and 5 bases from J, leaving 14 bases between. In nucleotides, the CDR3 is TGTGCCAGCAGGAGGGGCGGGGTTAACAATGAGCAGTTCTTC. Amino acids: CASRRGGVNNEQFF.

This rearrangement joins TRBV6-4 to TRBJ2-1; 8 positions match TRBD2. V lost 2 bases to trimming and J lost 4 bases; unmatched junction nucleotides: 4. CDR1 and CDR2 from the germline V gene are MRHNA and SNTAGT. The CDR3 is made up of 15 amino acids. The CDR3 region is CASSDGGGKYNEQFF. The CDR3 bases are TGTGCCAGCAGTGACGGCGGGGGGAAATACAATGAGCAGTTCTTC.

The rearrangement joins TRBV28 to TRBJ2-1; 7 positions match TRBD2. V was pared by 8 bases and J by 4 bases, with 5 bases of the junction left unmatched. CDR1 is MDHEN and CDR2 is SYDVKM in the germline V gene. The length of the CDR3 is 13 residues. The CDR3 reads CASGSGIYNEQFF. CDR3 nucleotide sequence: TGTGCCAGCGGGAGCGGGATATACAATGAGCAGTTCTTC.

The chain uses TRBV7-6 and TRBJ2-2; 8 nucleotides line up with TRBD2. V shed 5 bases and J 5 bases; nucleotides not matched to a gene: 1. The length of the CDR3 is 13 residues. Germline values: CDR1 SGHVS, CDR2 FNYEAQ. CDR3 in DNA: TGTGCCAGCAGCCGCGGGGGGACCGGGGAGCTGTTTTTT. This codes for CASSRGGTGELFF.

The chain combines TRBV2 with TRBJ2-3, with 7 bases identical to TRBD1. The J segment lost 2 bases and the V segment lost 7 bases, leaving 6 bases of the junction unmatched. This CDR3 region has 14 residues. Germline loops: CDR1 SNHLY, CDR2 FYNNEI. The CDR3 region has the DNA TGTGCCAGCACGAGGGGGCAATACACAGATACGCAGTATTTT. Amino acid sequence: CASTRGQYTDTQYF.

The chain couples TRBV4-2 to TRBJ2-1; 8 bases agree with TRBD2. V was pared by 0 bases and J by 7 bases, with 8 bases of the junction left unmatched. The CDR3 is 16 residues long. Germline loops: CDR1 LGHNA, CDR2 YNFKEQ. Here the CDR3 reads CASSQETAGGGNEQFF. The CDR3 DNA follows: TGTGCCAGCAGCCAAGAGACGGCGGGGGGAGGGAATGAGCAGTTCTTC.

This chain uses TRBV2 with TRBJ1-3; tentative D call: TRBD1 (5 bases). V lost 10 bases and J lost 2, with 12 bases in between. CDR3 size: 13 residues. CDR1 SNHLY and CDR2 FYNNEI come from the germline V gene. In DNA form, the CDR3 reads TGTGCCACACAGGACGACGCTGGAAACACCATATATTTT. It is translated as CATQDDAGNTIYF.

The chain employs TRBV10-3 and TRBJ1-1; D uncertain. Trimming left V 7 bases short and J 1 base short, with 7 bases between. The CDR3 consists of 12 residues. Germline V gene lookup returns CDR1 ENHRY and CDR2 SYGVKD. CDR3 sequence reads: CAITDTNTEAFF. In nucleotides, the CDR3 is TGTGCCATCACCGACACGAACACTGAAGCTTTCTTT.